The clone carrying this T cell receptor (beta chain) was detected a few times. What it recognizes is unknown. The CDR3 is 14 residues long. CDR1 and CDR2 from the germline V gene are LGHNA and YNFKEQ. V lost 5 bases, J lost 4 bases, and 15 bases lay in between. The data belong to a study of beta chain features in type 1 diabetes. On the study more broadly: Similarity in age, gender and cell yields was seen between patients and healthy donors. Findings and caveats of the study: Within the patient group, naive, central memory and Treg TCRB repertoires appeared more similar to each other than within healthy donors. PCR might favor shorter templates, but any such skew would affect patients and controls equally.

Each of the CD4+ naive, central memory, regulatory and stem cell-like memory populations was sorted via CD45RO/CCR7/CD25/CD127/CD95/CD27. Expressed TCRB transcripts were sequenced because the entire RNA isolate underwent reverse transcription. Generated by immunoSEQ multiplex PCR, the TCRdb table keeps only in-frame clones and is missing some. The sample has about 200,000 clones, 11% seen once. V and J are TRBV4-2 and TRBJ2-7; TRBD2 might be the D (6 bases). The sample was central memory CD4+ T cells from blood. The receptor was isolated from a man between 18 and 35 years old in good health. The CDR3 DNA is TGTGCCAGCAGCTTGGGTACGCGGGAATACGAGCAGTACTTC. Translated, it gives CASSLGTREYEQYF.